These 31 T cell receptor beta chains were all obtained from the same sample, sequenced in a study of blood T cell repertoires in COVID-19. Repertoires were generated with immunoSEQ multiplex PCR, while TCRdb's copy carries only in-frame clones and drops some. The sample has 84,000 or so clones; about 74% are singletons. Sequencing was performed on peripheral blood. The receptors derive from a human donor in a cohort sampled during active COVID-19.

V and J are TRBV2 and TRBJ2-7; D is perhaps TRBD1 (7 bases). The germline gives CDR1 SNHLY, CDR2 FYNNEI. The CDR3 extends over 14 amino acids. V was trimmed by 10 bases and J by 2 bases, leaving 18 bases between them. CDR3 amino acids: CATRGNGGTYEQYF. The CDR3 nucleotides are TGTGCCACCAGGGGGAACGGGGGTACCTACGAGCAGTACTTC.

This chain uses TRBV9 with TRBJ2-1; 7 bases are shared with TRBD1. The CDR3 totals 14 residues. Trimming removed 4 bases from V and 10 bases from J; junction bases left unmatched: 11. CDR1 is SGDLS, CDR2 YYNGEE, per germline. As DNA, the CDR3 is TGTGCCAGCAGCACACAGACAGGGTCGGGGGAGCAGTTCTTC. Protein: CASSTQTGSGEQFF. The whole variable domain, filled in from reference TRBV9 and TRBJ2-1, reads DSGVTQTPKHLITATGQRVTLRCSPRSGDLSVYWYQQSLDQGLQFLIQYYNGEERAKGNILERFSAQQFPDLHSELNLSSLELGDSALYFCASSTQTGSGEQFFGPGTRLTVL.

The gene calls are TRBV5-6 and TRBJ2-1; 10 bases are a match to TRBD2. V was pared by 3 bases and J by 4 bases, with 4 bases of the junction left unmatched. CDR3 size: 15 residues. Germline V gene lookup returns CDR1 SGHDT and CDR2 YYEEEE. CDR3 loop: CASSSTSGAYNEQFF. The CDR3 coding sequence is TGTGCCAGCAGCTCCACTAGCGGGGCATACAATGAGCAGTTCTTC.

The chain recombines TRBV27 with TRBJ1-6; 9 nucleotides line up with TRBD1. V dropped 5 bases and J dropped 10; count of bases not matched to a gene: 6. CDR3 length equals 14 residues. Germline V lookup: CDR1 MNHEY, CDR2 SMNVEV (reference sequence). CDR3 region: CASSPDRGNSPLHF. The CDR3 DNA reads TGTGCCAGCAGTCCCGACAGGGGGAACTCACCCCTCCACTTT.

This chain links TRBV28 with TRBJ2-7; a weak D match, TRBD1 (5 bases). The V and J ends lost 3 bases and 7 bases respectively, with 10 bases between them. The CDR3 totals 12 residues. Germline assignment: CDR1 MDHEN and CDR2 SYDVKM. CDR3 amino acids: CASSFGAREQYF. As DNA, the CDR3 is TGTGCCAGCAGTTTTGGGGCACGGGAGCAGTACTTC.

This clone was seen once. CDR3 DNA: TGTGCCAGCAGCCATAACTTCGGGGAGCTGTTTTTT. This sequence encodes CASSHNFGELFF. The chain has TRBV3-1 (or the pseudogene TRBV3-2) and TRBJ2-2; no firm D call. The V end was cut by 3 bases, the J end by 7 bases, with 6 bases between. Germline values: CDR1 LGHDT, CDR2 YNNKEL (reference sequence). This CDR3 comprises 12 residues.

The CDR3 spells CACHSYGYTF. The CDR3 region has the DNA TGTGCCTGCCACAGCTATGGCTACACCTTC. The V gene is TRBV30, the J gene TRBJ1-2; D remains ambiguous. CDR1 GTSNPN and CDR2 SVGIG come from the germline V gene (reference sequence). V lost 6 bases and J 4 bases, leaving 6 bases between the germline ends. This CDR3 region has 10 residues.

The chain couples TRBV7-9 to TRBJ2-1, with D maybe TRBD2 (5 bases). V was shortened by 3 bases and J by 8 bases, with 14 bases between the two germline ends. CDR1 SEHNR and CDR2 FQNEAQ come from the germline V gene (reference sequence). The CDR3 spans 14 residues. Here the CDR3 reads CASSLNNVAHEQFF. The CDR3 nucleotides read TGTGCCAGCAGCTTGAACAATGTAGCGCATGAGCAGTTCTTC.

The genes are TRBV7-3 and TRBJ2-1, with 11 bases matching TRBD2. The CDR3 totals 16 residues. Germline CDR1 reads SGHTA; CDR2 reads FQGTGA. Losses at the gene ends were 0 bases for V and 6 bases for J; bases not matched to a gene: 4. The DNA for the CDR3 is TGTGCCAGCAGCTTAACCGGGACTAGCGGAAGCAATGAGCAGTTCTTC. As protein: CASSLTGTSGSNEQFF.

V gene TRBV4-3 combines with J gene TRBJ2-5; 8 positions match TRBD1. The CDR3 has 16 amino acids. CDR1 is LGHNA and CDR2 is YSLEER in the germline V gene. The junction had 8 bases not matched to a gene; V was cut back by 0 bases and J by 5 bases. CDR3 DNA sequence: TGCGCCAGCAGCCAAGAGGCAGGGGGCATTGCGGAGACCCAGTACTTC. This encodes CASSQEAGGIAETQYF.

V is TRBV28 and J is TRBJ2-1; TRBD1 matches at 7 bases. The germline V gene encodes CDR1 MDHEN and CDR2 SYDVKM. The CDR3 contains 18 residues. V lost 4 bases and J lost 5; bases outside the gene matches: 17. The CDR3 here is CASSSIRIQGQLHNEQFF. CDR3 in DNA: TGTGCCAGCAGTTCAATAAGAATTCAGGGACAGCTACACAATGAGCAGTTCTTC. Based on the CDR3 plus reference TRBV28 and TRBJ2-1, the full variable domain is DVKVTQSSRYLVKRTGEKVFLECVQDMDHENMFWYRQDPGLGLRLIYFSYDVKMKEKGDIPEGYSVSREKKERFSLILESASTNQTSMYLCASSSIRIQGQLHNEQFFGPGTRLTVL.

The chain carries TRBV7-3 and TRBJ2-5; 7 bases are a match to TRBD2. Germline values: CDR1 SGHTA, CDR2 FQGTGA. Unmatched junction bases numbered 4, after V lost 6 bases and J lost 3 bases. The CDR3 is 13 amino acids. Written as DNA, the CDR3 is TGTGCCAGCAGGGCTAGCGGCGAAGAGACCCAGTACTTC. It translates to CASRASGEETQYF.

This clone was counted ten times or more. The V and J genes are TRBV6-5 and TRBJ2-7; 7 bases fit TRBD1. V gave up 8 bases and J gave up 3 bases; unmatched junction bases: 4. Germline values: CDR1 MNHEY, CDR2 SVGAGI. The CDR3 loop spans 12 amino acids. CDR3 sequence (DNA): TGTGCCAGCGAAAGGACAGGCTACGAGCAGTACTTC. Translating gives CASERTGYEQYF.

The J gene is TRBJ2-7, the V gene TRBV7-3; a possible D gene is TRBD1 (5 bases). The CDR3 covers 15 residues. Trimming removed 1 base at V and 3 bases at J, with 13 bases between. The germline V gene encodes CDR1 SGHTA and CDR2 FQGTGA. DNA for the CDR3: TGTGCCAGCAGCTTAAGTACAGGCCAGGGCTACGAGCAGTACTTC. It encodes CASSLSTGQGYEQYF. Filled out from reference TRBV7-3 and TRBJ2-7, the complete variable domain reads GAGVSQTPSNKVTEKGKYVELRCDPISGHTALYWYRQSLGQGPEFLIYFQGTGAADDSGLPNDRFFAVRPEGSVSTLKIQRTERGDSAVYLCASSLSTGQGYEQYFGPGTRLTVT.

This chain uses TRBV28 with TRBJ2-4, with 7 positions matching TRBD2. CDR3 length: 15 residues. Unmatched junction bases numbered 4, after V lost 3 bases and J lost 2 bases. Germline V gene lookup returns CDR1 MDHEN and CDR2 SYDVKM. CDR3 bases: TGTGCCAGCAGTTTTTGGGAGGGAACCAAAAACATTCAGTACTTC. Protein: CASSFWEGTKNIQYF.

CDR3 amino acids: CASSTARGKHYGYTF. The CDR3 bases are TGTGCCAGCAGTACGGCGAGAGGGAAGCACTATGGCTACACCTTC. J is TRBJ1-2 and V is TRBV6-5; D unclear. V lost 5 bases and J 3 bases, leaving 16 bases between the germline ends. This CDR3 contains 15 residues. Germline CDR1 and CDR2: MNHEY and SVGAGI.

This chain joins TRBV6-5 and TRBJ2-5; a weak D match, TRBD2 (6 bases). V lost 6 bases and J 4 bases, leaving 18 bases between the germline ends. CDR3 size: 15 residues. CDR1 and CDR2 from the germline V gene are MNHEY and SVGAGI. The CDR3 spells CASSNPSARGETQYF. In nucleotides, the CDR3 is TGTGCCAGCAGCAATCCTAGCGCGAGAGGAGAGACCCAGTACTTC.

This rearrangement joins TRBV28 to TRBJ1-4, with D possibly being TRBD1 (5 bases). Germline CDR1 MDHEN, CDR2 SYDVKM. There are 16 residues in the CDR3. Trimming removed 6 bases from V and 0 bases from J, with 14 bases in between. This CDR3 is CASRPGGAATNEKLFF. The CDR3 nucleotides are TGTGCCAGCAGGCCCGGCGGGGCTGCAACTAATGAAAAACTGTTTTTT.

The chain recombines TRBV25-1 with TRBJ1-3; 12 bases match TRBD1. The CDR3 is made up of 18 amino acids. Germline CDR1 is MGHDK and CDR2 is SYGVNS. The V gene end was trimmed by 1 base and the J gene end by 5 bases; junction bases not matched to a gene: 9. CDR3: CASSELSWGTGGRNTIYF. CDR3 DNA sequence: TGTGCCAGCAGTGAATTGAGTTGGGGGACAGGGGGCAGAAACACCATATATTTT. Complete variable domain (other parts from reference TRBV25-1 and TRBJ1-3): EADIYQTPRYLVIGTGKKITLECSQTMGHDKMYWYQQDPGMELHLIHYSYGVNSTEKGDLSSESTVSRIRTEHFPLTLESARPSHTSQYLCASSELSWGTGGRNTIYFGEGSWLTVV.

The V and J genes are TRBV27 and TRBJ1-6, with 9 nucleotides matching TRBD1. V shed 7 bases, J shed 9 bases, and the junction held 7 bases outside the gene matches. Germline assignment: CDR1 MNHEY and CDR2 SMNVEV (reference sequence). The CDR3 is 14 residues long. The CDR3 sequence: CASTHGQGFSPLHF. As DNA, the CDR3 is TGTGCCAGCACCCACGGACAGGGGTTTTCACCCCTCCACTTT.

The gene calls are TRBV5-6 and TRBJ1-6, with D possibly matching TRBD1 (5 bases). The CDR3 runs 15 residues. The V and J ends lost 5 bases and 10 bases respectively, with 19 bases between them. Germline CDR1 reads SGHDT; CDR2 reads YYEEEE. CDR3 in DNA: TGTGCCAGCAGATACGGGAGCGGGCGGGGCTCACCCCTCCACTTT. This sequence encodes CASRYGSGRGSPLHF.

Note on this clone: The sample holds other DNA sequences that translate to the same CDR3. The genes are TRBV11-2 and TRBJ2-1; unclear D gene. Trimming took off 1 base at V and 4 bases at J, with 2 bases between the two ends. This CDR3 region has 12 residues. Germline V gene sequence: CDR1 SGHAT, CDR2 FQNNGV. CDR3 sequence (DNA): TGTGCCAGCAGCTTAGCTTACAATGAGCAGTTCTTC. Its translation is CASSLAYNEQFF.

The rearrangement joins TRBV7-6 to TRBJ1-5; 9 nucleotides line up with TRBD1. The CDR3 consists of 15 residues. Trimming cost V 5 bases and J 5 bases; bases outside gene matches: 7. Germline V lookup: CDR1 SGHVS, CDR2 FNYEAQ. The CDR3 here is CASSLGTGRYQPQHF. The CDR3 DNA is TGTGCCAGCAGCCTTGGGACAGGGAGGTATCAGCCCCAGCATTTT. The variable domain in full, completed from reference TRBV7-6 and TRBJ1-5, reads GAGVSQSPRYKVTKRGQDVALRCDPISGHVSLYWYRQALGQGPEFLTYFNYEAQQDKSGLPNDRFSAERPEGSISTLTIQRTEQRDSAMYRCASSLGTGRYQPQHFGDGTRLSIL.

A few counts support this clone. The sample holds other DNA sequences that translate to the same CDR3. The chain couples TRBV27 to TRBJ1-2; TRBD1 matches at 7 bases. The J segment lost 4 bases and the V segment lost 5 bases, leaving 7 bases of the junction unmatched. Germline CDR1 reads MNHEY; CDR2 reads SMNVEV (reference sequence). The CDR3 consists of 14 residues. For the CDR3, the DNA is TGTGCCAGCAGTCCATCGGGACAGACCTATGGCTACACCTTC. Translated: CASSPSGQTYGYTF.

This chain links TRBV7-8 with TRBJ2-1; TRBD1 matches at 8 bases. CDR1 is SGHVS, CDR2 FQNEAQ, per germline. Trimming cost V 2 bases and J 9 bases; bases outside gene matches: 3. This CDR3 contains 13 residues. CDR3 residues: CASSLPGQGEQFF. The CDR3 DNA sequence: TGTGCCAGCAGCTTACCCGGACAGGGTGAGCAGTTCTTC.

V and J are TRBV28 and TRBJ1-1; perhaps TRBD1 as D (6 bases). This CDR3 has 14 residues. Per the germline V gene, CDR1 is MDHEN and CDR2 is SYDVKM. V dropped 2 bases and J dropped 4 bases, with 11 bases sitting between them. Here the CDR3 DNA reads TGTGCCAGCAGTTTAGCAGGGGAGCGCACTGAAGCTTTCTTT. Translating it yields CASSLAGERTEAFF.

The chain combines TRBV28 with TRBJ2-7; TRBD2 matches 11 bases. The CDR3 has 15 residues. J gave up 4 bases and V 3 bases, and 5 bases lay outside the gene matches. Germline CDR1 and CDR2: MDHEN and SYDVKM. The CDR3 DNA is TGTGCCAGCAGTTTCCCCGGGACTAGCGGATACGAGCAGTACTTC. Amino acids: CASSFPGTSGYEQYF.

This clone was seen a few times. This rearrangement joins TRBV6-2 or TRBV6-3 to TRBJ1-1, with D possibly matching TRBD1 (5 bases). The V and J ends lost 4 bases and 4 bases respectively, with 13 bases between them. In germline, CDR1 is MNHEY, CDR2 SVGEGT. The CDR3 loop spans 14 amino acids. The CDR3 reads CASSWTLSSTEAFF. The CDR3 DNA is TGTGCCAGCAGTTGGACACTCTCTAGCACTGAAGCTTTCTTT.

The chain links TRBV28 to TRBJ1-2; 8 bases fit TRBD1. The germline V gene encodes CDR1 MDHEN and CDR2 SYDVKM. J lost 4 bases, V lost 5 bases, and 6 bases had no gene match. This CDR3 is built from 14 residues. CDR3 bases: TGTGCCAGCAGTCAGGGGGCCCTTACCTATGGCTACACCTTC. Its translation: CASSQGALTYGYTF.

The V and J genes are TRBV2 and TRBJ1-1; TRBD1 matches 7 bases. This CDR3 comprises 14 residues. J lost 5 bases, V lost 6 bases, and 9 bases had no gene match. Germline V gene sequence: CDR1 SNHLY, CDR2 FYNNEI. The CDR3 sequence: CASRRKQGITEAFF. The CDR3 DNA reads TGTGCCAGCAGAAGAAAACAGGGGATAACTGAAGCTTTCTTT.

The V gene is TRBV28, the J gene TRBJ2-1, with D maybe TRBD2 (5 bases). The CDR3 sequence is 12 residues long. Germline V CDR1 and CDR2: MDHEN, SYDVKM. Trimming left V 1 base short and J 8 bases short, with 6 bases between. The CDR3 protein is CASSLSGYEQFF. DNA for the CDR3: TGTGCCAGCAGTTTATCGGGATATGAGCAGTTCTTC.